This TCR beta chain was documented in a study of T cell responses to AZD1222 COVID-19 vaccine. Regarding this clone: Its target is not known.

The data were produced by immunoSEQ multiplex PCR, yet TCRdb's version contains in-frame clones alone and is incomplete. Of about 120,000 clones listed, roughly nine tenths were seen once; the top ten hold 2.4%. This CDR3 comprises 11 residues. Trimming stripped 3 bases from V and 2 bases from J, with 1 base between. Germline CDR1 reads MNHNY; CDR2 reads SVGAGI (reference sequence). Whole-study findings and limits: AZD1222 recipients seropositive at baseline numbered only six or seven. Repertoire collection took place solely once the T cell response had peaked. Clonal diversity was possibly underestimated; the donors were predominantly white British and more often female. The study found vaccine-associated CD4 TCRs spanning spike, dominant at 160-218 and 743-854.

The sequencing here drew on peripheral blood, taken on day 0 of AZD1222 vaccination. The chain links TRBV6-6 to TRBJ2-5; D ambiguous. The receptor was derived from an adult in good health. The CDR3 protein is CASSYQETQYF. The CDR3 nucleotides read TGTGCCAGCAGTTATCAAGAGACCCAGTACTTC.